This TCR beta chain was profiled in a study of T cell changes during pregnancy in multiple sclerosis. Produced via immunoSEQ multiplex PCR; TCRdb's table is partial and in-frame only. The sample consists of about 60,000 clones, roughly 96% of them appearing once. V was pared by 8 bases and J by 6 bases, with 10 bases between. The CDR3 length is 11 residues. The germline V gene has CDR1 LNHDA and CDR2 SQIVND (reference sequence). Material: CD8+ T cells from peripheral blood mononuclear cells, obtained after pregnancy. The chain has TRBV19 and TRBJ1-1; no clear D gene. The source is a female donor with multiple sclerosis, enrolled in a pregnancy study. The chain's CDR3 is CASASWPEAFF. CDR3 nucleotides: TGTGCCAGTGCTTCCTGGCCTGAAGCTTTCTTT.